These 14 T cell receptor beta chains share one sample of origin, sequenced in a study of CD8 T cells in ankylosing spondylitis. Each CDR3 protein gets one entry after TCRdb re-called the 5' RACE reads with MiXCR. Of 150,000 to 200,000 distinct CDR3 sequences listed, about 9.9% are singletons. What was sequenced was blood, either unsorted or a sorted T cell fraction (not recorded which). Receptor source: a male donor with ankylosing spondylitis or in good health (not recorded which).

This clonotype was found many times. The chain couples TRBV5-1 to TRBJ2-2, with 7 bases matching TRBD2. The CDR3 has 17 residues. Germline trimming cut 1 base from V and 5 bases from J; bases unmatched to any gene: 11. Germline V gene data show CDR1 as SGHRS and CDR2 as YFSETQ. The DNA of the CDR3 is TGCGCCAGCAGCTTGACAGGTGGAGCGGGAACGACCGGGGAGCTGTTTTTT. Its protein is CASSLTGGAGTTGELFF. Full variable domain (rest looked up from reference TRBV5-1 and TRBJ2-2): KAGVTQTPRYLIKTRGQQVTLSCSPISGHRSVSWYQQTPGQGLQFLFEYFSETQRNKGNFPGRFSGRQFSNSRSEMNVSTLELGDSALYLCASSLTGGAGTTGELFFGEGSRLTVL.

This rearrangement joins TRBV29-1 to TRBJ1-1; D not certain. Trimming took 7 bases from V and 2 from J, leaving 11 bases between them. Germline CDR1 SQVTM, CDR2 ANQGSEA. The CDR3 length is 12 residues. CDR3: CSGTTDNTEAFF. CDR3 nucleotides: TGCAGCGGGACGACCGATAACACTGAAGCTTTCTTT.

The CDR3 protein is CASSSGLAGVYEQYF. The CDR3 nucleotides are TGCGCCAGCAGCTCGGGACTAGCGGGAGTGTACGAGCAGTACTTC. This sequence joins TRBV5-1 and TRBJ2-7, with 14 positions matching TRBD2. Germline V gene lookup returns CDR1 SGHRS and CDR2 YFSETQ. V shed 3 bases, J shed 4 bases, and the junction held 3 bases outside the gene matches. The CDR3 covers 15 residues.

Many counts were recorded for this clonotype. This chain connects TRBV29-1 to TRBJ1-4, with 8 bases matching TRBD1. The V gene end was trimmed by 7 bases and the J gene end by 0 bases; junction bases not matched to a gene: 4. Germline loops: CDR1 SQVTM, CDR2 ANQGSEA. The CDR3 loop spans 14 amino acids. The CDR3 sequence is CSGGQGATNEKLFF. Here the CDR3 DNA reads TGCAGCGGCGGACAGGGCGCAACTAATGAAAAACTGTTTTTT. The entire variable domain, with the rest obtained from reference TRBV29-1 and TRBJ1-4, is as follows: SAVISQKPSRDICQRGTSLTIQCQVDSQVTMMFWYRQQPGQSLTLIATANQGSEATYESGFVIDKFPISRPNLTFSTLTVSNMSPEDSSIYLCSGGQGATNEKLFFGSGTQLSVL.

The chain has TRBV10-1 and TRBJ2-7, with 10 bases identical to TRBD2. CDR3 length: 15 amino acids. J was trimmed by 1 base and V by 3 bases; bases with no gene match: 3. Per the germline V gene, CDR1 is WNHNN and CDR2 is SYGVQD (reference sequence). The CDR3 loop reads CASSDRAGGSYEQYF. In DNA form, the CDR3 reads TGCGCCAGCAGTGATCGAGCGGGAGGGTCCTACGAGCAGTACTTC.

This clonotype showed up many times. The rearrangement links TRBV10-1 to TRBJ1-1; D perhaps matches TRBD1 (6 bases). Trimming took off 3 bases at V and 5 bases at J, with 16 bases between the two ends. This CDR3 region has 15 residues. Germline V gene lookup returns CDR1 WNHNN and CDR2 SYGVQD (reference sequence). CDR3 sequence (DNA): TGCGCCAGCAGTGATGGGGGGCAGGGAGGTACTGAAGCTTTCTTT. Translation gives CASSDGGQGGTEAFF.

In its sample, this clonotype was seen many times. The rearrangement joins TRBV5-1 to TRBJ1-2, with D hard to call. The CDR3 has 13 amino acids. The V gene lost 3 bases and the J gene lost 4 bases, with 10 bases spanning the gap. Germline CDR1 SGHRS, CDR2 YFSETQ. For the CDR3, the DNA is TGCGCCAGCAGCTCCGAGGCCATCTATGGCTACACCTTC. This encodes CASSSEAIYGYTF.

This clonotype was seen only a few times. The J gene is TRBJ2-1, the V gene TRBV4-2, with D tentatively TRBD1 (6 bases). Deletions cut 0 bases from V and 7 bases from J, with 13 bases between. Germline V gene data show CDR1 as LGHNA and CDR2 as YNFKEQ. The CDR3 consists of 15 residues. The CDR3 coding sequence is TGTGCCAGCAGCCAAGATGCAGGGGATGAAAATGAGCAGTTCTTC. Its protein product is CASSQDAGDENEQFF.

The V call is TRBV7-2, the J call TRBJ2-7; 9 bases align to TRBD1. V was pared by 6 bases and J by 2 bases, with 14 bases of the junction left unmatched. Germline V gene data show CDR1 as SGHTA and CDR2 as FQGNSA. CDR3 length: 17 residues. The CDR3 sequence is CASSYSPGTGIPYEQYF. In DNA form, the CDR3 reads TGTGCCAGCAGTTACAGCCCCGGGACAGGGATCCCCTACGAGCAGTACTTC.

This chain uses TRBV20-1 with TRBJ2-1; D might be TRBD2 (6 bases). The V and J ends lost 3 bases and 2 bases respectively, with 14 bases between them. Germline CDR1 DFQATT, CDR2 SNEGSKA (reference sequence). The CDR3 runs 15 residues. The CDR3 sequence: CSARGLRSPYNEQFF. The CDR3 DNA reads TGCAGTGCTAGGGGACTCCGCTCGCCCTACAATGAGCAGTTCTTC.

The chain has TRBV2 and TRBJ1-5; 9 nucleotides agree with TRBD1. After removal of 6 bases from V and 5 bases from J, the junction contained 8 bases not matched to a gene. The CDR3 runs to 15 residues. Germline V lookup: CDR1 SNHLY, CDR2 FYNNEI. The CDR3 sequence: CASSKTGGSYQPQHF. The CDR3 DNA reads TGTGCCAGCAGCAAAACAGGGGGCAGTTATCAGCCCCAGCATTTT.

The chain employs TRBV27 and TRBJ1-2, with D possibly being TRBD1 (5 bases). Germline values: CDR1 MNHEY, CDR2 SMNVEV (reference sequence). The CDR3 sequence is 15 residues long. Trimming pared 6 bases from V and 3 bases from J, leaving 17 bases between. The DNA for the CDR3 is TGTGCCAGCAGGGGACGAGACGGTAACCACTATGGCTACACCTTC. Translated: CASRGRDGNHYGYTF.

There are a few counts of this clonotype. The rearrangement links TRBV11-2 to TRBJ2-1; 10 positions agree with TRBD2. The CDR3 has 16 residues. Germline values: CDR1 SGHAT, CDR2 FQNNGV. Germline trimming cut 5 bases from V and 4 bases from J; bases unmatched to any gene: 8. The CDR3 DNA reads TGTGCCAGCAGCCCCCGTAGCGGGGGGTATTACAATGAGCAGTTCTTC. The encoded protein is CASSPRSGGYYNEQFF.

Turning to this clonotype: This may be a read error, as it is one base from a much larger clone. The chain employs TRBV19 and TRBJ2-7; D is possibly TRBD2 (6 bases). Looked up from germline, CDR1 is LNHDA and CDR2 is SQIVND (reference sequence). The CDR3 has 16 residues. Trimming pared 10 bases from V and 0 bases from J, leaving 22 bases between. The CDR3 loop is CAISPGSWRSSYEQYF. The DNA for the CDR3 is TGTGCCATCAGCCCCGGGAGCTGGCGGAGCTCCTACGAGCAGTACTTC.